This is a list of T cell receptor beta chains from one sample in a study of early T cells in non-severe SARS-CoV-2 infection. TCRdb reanalysed the 5' RACE reads using MiXCR and keeps one entry per CDR3 protein. The sample lists 70,000 to 75,000 distinct CDR3 sequences, 12% occurring once. Sequences were obtained from whole blood. These receptors came from an adult who was a healthcare worker with PCR-confirmed SARS-CoV-2 infection or an uninfected control (not recorded which). The CDR3 runs from the conserved cysteine through the conserved F or W. D genes are given only for firm matches. Clone size is given for some rows only: seen once, a few or many times, or a class if the clone is expanded.

d_call: .; v_call: TRBV27; cdr3_length: 13; clone_size: many; j_call: TRBJ1-1; cdr3_nt: TGTGCCAGCAGTTCTTGGAATGCCGGTGAAGCTTTCTTT; cdr3_aa: CASSSWNAGEAFF
d_call: .; v_call: TRBV11-2; cdr3_length: 12; clone_size: .; j_call: TRBJ1-1; cdr3_nt: TGTGCCAGCAGCTTGAGCCGCACTGAAGCTTTCTTT; cdr3_aa: CASSLSRTEAFF
d_call: .; v_call: TRBV5-1; cdr3_length: 14; clone_size: many; j_call: TRBJ1-1; cdr3_nt: TGCGCCAGCAGCCCCCAAGGAGGGAACACTGAAGCTTTCTTT; cdr3_aa: CASSPQGGNTEAFF
d_call: .; v_call: TRBV5-1; cdr3_length: 14; clone_size: .; j_call: TRBJ1-5; cdr3_nt: TGCGCCAGCAGCCTGGCGGGTGGCAATCAGCCCCAGCATTTT; cdr3_aa: CASSLAGGNQPQHF
d_call: .; v_call: TRBV4-1; cdr3_length: 19; clone_size: .; j_call: TRBJ2-1; cdr3_nt: TGCGCCAGCAGCCAAGTGGGGCCCGGGACCGAGGGGTTCCCTAATGAGCAGTTCTTC; cdr3_aa: CASSQVGPGTEGFPNEQFF
d_call: .; v_call: TRBV12-3/TRBV12-4; cdr3_length: 13; clone_size: many; j_call: TRBJ1-2; cdr3_nt: TGTGCCAGCAGTAGACAGGAGAGCTGGGGCTACACCTTC; cdr3_aa: CASSRQESWGYTF
d_call: .; v_call: TRBV6-2/TRBV6-3; cdr3_length: 15; clone_size: .; j_call: TRBJ2-1; cdr3_nt: TGTGCCAGCAGTCCCCAGGGGAGCTCCTACAATGAGCAGTTCTTC; cdr3_aa: CASSPQGSSYNEQFF
d_call: .; v_call: TRBV4-2; cdr3_length: 14; clone_size: many; j_call: TRBJ2-3; cdr3_nt: TGTGCCAGCAGCCAAGCTAGCCGCCCAGATACGCAGTATTTT; cdr3_aa: CASSQASRPDTQYF
d_call: .; v_call: TRBV2; cdr3_length: 14; clone_size: many; j_call: TRBJ1-1; cdr3_nt: TGTGCCAGCAGCGGGACGGGAGGTTACACTGAAGCTTTCTTT; cdr3_aa: CASSGTGGYTEAFF
d_call: .; v_call: TRBV7-3; cdr3_length: 14; clone_size: .; j_call: TRBJ1-6; cdr3_nt: TGTGCCAGCAGCCCCGGACGGCCCAATTCACCCCTCCACTTT; cdr3_aa: CASSPGRPNSPLHF
d_call: .; v_call: TRBV10-3; cdr3_length: 14; clone_size: many; j_call: TRBJ1-5; cdr3_nt: TGTGCCATCAGTCCGACACCGAGCAATCAGCCCCAGCATTTT; cdr3_aa: CAISPTPSNQPQHF
d_call: TRBD2; v_call: TRBV27; cdr3_length: 16; clone_size: .; j_call: TRBJ2-6; cdr3_nt: TGTGCCAGCAGTTCGGGAGGCAGGGCTGGGGCCAACGTCCTGACTTTC; cdr3_aa: CASSSGGRAGANVLTF
d_call: .; v_call: TRBV5-4; cdr3_length: 14; clone_size: .; j_call: TRBJ1-6; cdr3_nt: TGTGCCAGCAGCTTGGATTCGGCAAATTCACCCCTCCACTTT; cdr3_aa: CASSLDSANSPLHF
d_call: TRBD2; v_call: TRBV6-5; cdr3_length: 17; clone_size: few; j_call: TRBJ2-1; cdr3_nt: TGTGCCAGCAGTTACGCGGGACTAGCGGGAGACGGGAATGAGCAGTTCTTC; cdr3_aa: CASSYAGLAGDGNEQFF
d_call: .; v_call: TRBV4-1; cdr3_length: 15; clone_size: .; j_call: TRBJ2-5; cdr3_nt: TGCGCCAGCAGCCTGGGGGGTGAGGGGCGAGAGACCCAGTACTTC; cdr3_aa: CASSLGGEGRETQYF
d_call: TRBD2; v_call: TRBV7-3; cdr3_length: 15; clone_size: .; j_call: TRBJ2-3; cdr3_nt: TGTGCCAGCAGCTCATCCCGGGGACTAGAGGATACGCAGTATTTT; cdr3_aa: CASSSSRGLEDTQYF
d_call: .; v_call: TRBV12-3/TRBV12-4; cdr3_length: 15; clone_size: many; j_call: TRBJ2-4; cdr3_nt: TGTGCCAGCAGTTTTAGTGGGGCAACGGGAAACATTCAGTACTTC; cdr3_aa: CASSFSGATGNIQYF
d_call: .; v_call: TRBV2; cdr3_length: 12; clone_size: .; j_call: TRBJ2-5; cdr3_nt: TGTGCCAGCAGTGAAGACGCTGTGACCCAGTACTTC; cdr3_aa: CASSEDAVTQYF
d_call: .; v_call: TRBV18; cdr3_length: 13; clone_size: few; j_call: TRBJ2-5; cdr3_nt: TGTGCCAGCTCACCGGGACGAGGAGAGACCCAGTACTTC; cdr3_aa: CASSPGRGETQYF
d_call: .; v_call: TRBV5-1; cdr3_length: 14; clone_size: few; j_call: TRBJ1-1; cdr3_nt: TGCGCCAGCAGCTTTGTTGGATCCGGCACTGAAGCTTTCTTT; cdr3_aa: CASSFVGSGTEAFF
d_call: TRBD2; v_call: TRBV5-1; cdr3_length: 15; clone_size: many; j_call: TRBJ2-7; cdr3_nt: TGCGCCAGCAGCTTTATAGCGGGAAGTTCTTACGAGCAGTACTTC; cdr3_aa: CASSFIAGSSYEQYF
d_call: TRBD2; v_call: TRBV29-1; cdr3_length: 11; clone_size: few; j_call: TRBJ2-1; cdr3_nt: TGCAGCGTTGGACTAGCCTATGAGCAGTTCTTC; cdr3_aa: CSVGLAYEQFF
d_call: .; v_call: TRBV28; cdr3_length: 13; clone_size: .; j_call: TRBJ2-3; cdr3_nt: TGTGCCAGCAGACTGGGGGGCACAGATACGCAGTATTTT; cdr3_aa: CASRLGGTDTQYF
d_call: TRBD2; v_call: TRBV12-3/TRBV12-4; cdr3_length: 14; clone_size: many; j_call: TRBJ2-1; cdr3_nt: TGTGCCAGCAGTCCCACCGGGACTAGTCGGATGGCGTTCTTC; cdr3_aa: CASSPTGTSRMAFF
d_call: .; v_call: TRBV3-1; cdr3_length: 12; clone_size: many; j_call: TRBJ2-7; cdr3_nt: TGTGCCAGCAGCCCCCGGGGAGGCGAGCAGTACTTC; cdr3_aa: CASSPRGGEQYF
d_call: .; v_call: TRBV10-3; cdr3_length: 14; clone_size: few; j_call: TRBJ1-2; cdr3_nt: TGTGCCATCAGTGAGTCAGCCAGTAACTATGGCTACACCTTC; cdr3_aa: CAISESASNYGYTF
d_call: .; v_call: TRBV5-4; cdr3_length: 15; clone_size: many; j_call: TRBJ2-6; cdr3_nt: TGTGCCAGCAGCGCCAGGGGAAGCGGGGCCAACGTCCTGACTTTC; cdr3_aa: CASSARGSGANVLTF
d_call: .; v_call: TRBV7-9; cdr3_length: 14; clone_size: many; j_call: TRBJ2-1; cdr3_nt: TGTGCCAGCAACCGAGGGGCGGATCGGAATGAGCAGTTCTTC; cdr3_aa: CASNRGADRNEQFF
d_call: .; v_call: TRBV7-2; cdr3_length: 14; clone_size: .; j_call: TRBJ2-2; cdr3_nt: TGTGCCAGCTCGAGGGAGTGGAACACCGGGGAGCTGTTTTTT; cdr3_aa: CASSREWNTGELFF
d_call: TRBD2; v_call: TRBV10-3; cdr3_length: 13; clone_size: many; j_call: TRBJ2-7; cdr3_nt: TGTGCCATCAGAGCGGGAGGAGTCTACGAGCAGTACTTC; cdr3_aa: CAIRAGGVYEQYF
d_call: .; v_call: TRBV29-1; cdr3_length: 11; clone_size: few; j_call: TRBJ2-3; cdr3_nt: TGCAGCGTTGAGGGAGCGGTACTGGACTATTTT; cdr3_aa: CSVEGAVLDYF
d_call: TRBD1; v_call: TRBV6-1; cdr3_length: 14; clone_size: many; j_call: TRBJ1-1; cdr3_nt: TGTGCCAGCAGTGTTGGGACAGGGTACACTGAAGCTTTCTTT; cdr3_aa: CASSVGTGYTEAFF
d_call: .; v_call: TRBV30; cdr3_length: 13; clone_size: few; j_call: TRBJ1-4; cdr3_nt: TGTGCCTGGAGTGTAGGGGACAATGAAAAACTGTTTTTT; cdr3_aa: CAWSVGDNEKLFF
d_call: TRBD1; v_call: TRBV30; cdr3_length: 13; clone_size: few; j_call: TRBJ1-5; cdr3_nt: TGTGCCTGGAGCGGACAGGGAAATCAGCCCCAGCATTTT; cdr3_aa: CAWSGQGNQPQHF
d_call: .; v_call: TRBV6-5; cdr3_length: 14; clone_size: few; j_call: TRBJ2-3; cdr3_nt: TGTGCCAGCAGTTGGGGGGCTAGCACAGATACGCAGTATTTT; cdr3_aa: CASSWGASTDTQYF
d_call: .; v_call: TRBV5-1; cdr3_length: 15; clone_size: many; j_call: TRBJ2-6; cdr3_nt: TGCGCCAGCAGCTTGGTGGGATCCGGGGCCAACGTCCTGACTTTC; cdr3_aa: CASSLVGSGANVLTF
d_call: .; v_call: TRBV11-1; cdr3_length: 13; clone_size: few; j_call: TRBJ2-1; cdr3_nt: TGTGCCAGCAGCTTCGGTACCGGGGCAGGGCAGTTCTTC; cdr3_aa: CASSFGTGAGQFF
d_call: TRBD1; v_call: TRBV3-1; cdr3_length: 14; clone_size: many; j_call: TRBJ1-2; cdr3_nt: TGTGCCAGCAGCCCACAGGGGGGGGACTATGGCTACACCTTC; cdr3_aa: CASSPQGGDYGYTF
d_call: .; v_call: TRBV20-1; cdr3_length: 14; clone_size: many; j_call: TRBJ1-3; cdr3_nt: TGCAGTGCTAGAGCCGGTGGCAATGGAAACACCATATATTTT; cdr3_aa: CSARAGGNGNTIYF
d_call: .; v_call: TRBV7-3; cdr3_length: 12; clone_size: once; j_call: TRBJ2-1; cdr3_nt: TGTGCCAGCAGCGTCACGGCCAATGAGCAGTTCTTC; cdr3_aa: CASSVTANEQFF
d_call: .; v_call: TRBV7-9; cdr3_length: 15; clone_size: few; j_call: TRBJ1-3; cdr3_nt: TGTGCCACCCCGCGACGGGGGCTCTCTGGAAACACCATATATTTT; cdr3_aa: CATPRRGLSGNTIYF
d_call: TRBD2; v_call: TRBV28; cdr3_length: 15; clone_size: .; j_call: TRBJ2-7; cdr3_nt: TGTGCCAGCAGTTCGCGGGGACTAGCTGACTACGAGCAGTACTTC; cdr3_aa: CASSSRGLADYEQYF
d_call: TRBD2; v_call: TRBV12-3/TRBV12-4; cdr3_length: 15; clone_size: .; j_call: TRBJ2-7; cdr3_nt: TGTGCCAGCAGTTTGAGCGGGGGGACTCTCTACGAGCAGTACTTC; cdr3_aa: CASSLSGGTLYEQYF
d_call: .; v_call: TRBV7-9; cdr3_length: 14; clone_size: many; j_call: TRBJ1-2; cdr3_nt: TGTGCCAGCAGCTCCGGGACCCTTAACTATGGCTACACCTTC; cdr3_aa: CASSSGTLNYGYTF
d_call: .; v_call: TRBV5-1; cdr3_length: 15; clone_size: many; j_call: TRBJ1-4; cdr3_nt: TGCGCCAGCAGCTTGGCGGACAGAAGGGAGGAAAAACTGTTTTTT; cdr3_aa: CASSLADRREEKLFF
d_call: .; v_call: TRBV20-1; cdr3_length: 12; clone_size: once; j_call: TRBJ1-1; cdr3_nt: TGCAGTGCTAGGGGGGTGAGCACTGAAGCTTTCTTT; cdr3_aa: CSARGVSTEAFF
d_call: .; v_call: TRBV7-2; cdr3_length: 14; clone_size: .; j_call: TRBJ2-2; cdr3_nt: TGTGCCAGCAGCCCGCCTTCGACGGGCGGGGAGCTGTTTTTT; cdr3_aa: CASSPPSTGGELFF
d_call: .; v_call: TRBV28; cdr3_length: 14; clone_size: many; j_call: TRBJ1-6; cdr3_nt: TGTGCCAGCAGGGGGAGGGACTATAATTCACCCCTCCACTTT; cdr3_aa: CASRGRDYNSPLHF
d_call: .; v_call: TRBV4-1; cdr3_length: 16; clone_size: many; j_call: TRBJ1-1; cdr3_nt: TGCGCCAGCAGCCAGGACGTGGGGGGTCTGAACACTGAAGCTTTCTTT; cdr3_aa: CASSQDVGGLNTEAFF
d_call: TRBD2; v_call: TRBV7-9; cdr3_length: 16; clone_size: .; j_call: TRBJ2-7; cdr3_nt: TGTGCCAGCAGACCCGGGACTAGCGGATTCTCCTACGAGCAGTACTTC; cdr3_aa: CASRPGTSGFSYEQYF
d_call: .; v_call: TRBV28; cdr3_length: 15; clone_size: once; j_call: TRBJ2-6; cdr3_nt: TGTGCCAGCGCCCAGGCCGGCTCTGGGGCCAACGTCCTGACTTTC; cdr3_aa: CASAQAGSGANVLTF
d_call: TRBD1; v_call: TRBV20-1; cdr3_length: 14; clone_size: few; j_call: TRBJ2-3; cdr3_nt: TGCAGTGCGGACCGGGACAGGGACACAGATACGCAGTATTTT; cdr3_aa: CSADRDRDTDTQYF
d_call: .; v_call: TRBV27; cdr3_length: 13; clone_size: many; j_call: TRBJ2-3; cdr3_nt: TGTGCCAGCAGCCCCGGTAGTTCGGATACGCAGTATTTT; cdr3_aa: CASSPGSSDTQYF
d_call: .; v_call: TRBV5-4; cdr3_length: 16; clone_size: few; j_call: TRBJ2-6; cdr3_nt: TGTGCCAGCAGTTCCGGACAGTTCTCTGGGGCCAACGTCCTGACTTTC; cdr3_aa: CASSSGQFSGANVLTF
d_call: TRBD1; v_call: TRBV5-4; cdr3_length: 17; clone_size: .; j_call: TRBJ1-4; cdr3_nt: TGTCCCAGCAGCCGCGGAGGGACAGCTCCAACTAATGAAAAACTGTTTTTT; cdr3_aa: CPSSRGGTAPTNEKLFF
d_call: .; v_call: TRBV5-1; cdr3_length: 14; clone_size: many; j_call: TRBJ1-1; cdr3_nt: TGCGCCAGCAGTCCGTCCCGGGACTCCTCACAAGCTTTCTTT; cdr3_aa: CASSPSRDSSQAFF
d_call: TRBD2; v_call: TRBV5-1; cdr3_length: 14; clone_size: many; j_call: TRBJ2-1; cdr3_nt: TGCGCCACCCGACTAGCGGGAGGGTACAATGAGCAGTTCTTC; cdr3_aa: CATRLAGGYNEQFF
d_call: TRBD1; v_call: TRBV27; cdr3_length: 14; clone_size: .; j_call: TRBJ2-7; cdr3_nt: TGTGCCAGCAGACACAGGGGGCCCTCCTACGAGCAGTACTTC; cdr3_aa: CASRHRGPSYEQYF
d_call: .; v_call: TRBV9; cdr3_length: 13; clone_size: many; j_call: TRBJ1-1; cdr3_nt: TGTGCCAGCAGCGCCGGGGGCCCCACTGAAGCTTTCTTT; cdr3_aa: CASSAGGPTEAFF
d_call: TRBD2; v_call: TRBV4-1; cdr3_length: 16; clone_size: .; j_call: TRBJ2-1; cdr3_nt: TGCGCCAGCAGCCCCCCTGGTGCTAGCGGGAGGAATGAGCAGTTCTTC; cdr3_aa: CASSPPGASGRNEQFF